The 18 T cell receptor beta chains below come from one sample, sequenced in a study of T cell responses to AZD1222 COVID-19 vaccine. Repertoires were generated with immunoSEQ multiplex PCR, while TCRdb's copy carries only in-frame clones and drops some. Of about 140,000 clones listed, 90% to 95% are singletons. Sequencing used peripheral blood, obtained 28 days after the second AZD1222 dose. The receptors originated from an adult who received the AZD1222 COVID-19 vaccine.

The chain joins TRBV11-2 to TRBJ2-2; the D is unclear. CDR3 length equals 13 residues. The germline V gene encodes CDR1 SGHAT and CDR2 FQNNGV. Trimming shortened V by 0 bases and J by 6 bases, and 5 bases separated the two germline ends. The CDR3 reads CASSLDRAGELFF. The CDR3 DNA is TGTGCCAGCAGCTTAGATCGGGCCGGGGAGCTGTTTTTT.

In this sample, this clone turned up a few times. The CDR3 nucleotides read TGTGCCAGCAGTGACAGGACAGCACCCTACGAGCAGTACTTC. This sequence encodes CASSDRTAPYEQYF. The gene calls are TRBV2 and TRBJ2-7; tentative D call: TRBD1 (6 bases). Germline CDR1 SNHLY, CDR2 FYNNEI. The CDR3 loop spans 14 amino acids. Trimming removed 3 bases at V and 2 bases at J, with 11 bases between. Full variable domain (rest looked up from reference TRBV2 and TRBJ2-7): EPEVTQTPSHQVTQMGQEVILRCVPISNHLYFYWYRQILGQKVEFLVSFYNNEISEKSEIFDDQFSVERPDGSNFTLKIRSTKLEDSAMYFCASSDRTAPYEQYFGPGTRLTVT.

The rearrangement joins TRBV6-4 to TRBJ2-1; TRBD2 might be the D (6 bases). The germline gives CDR1 MRHNA, CDR2 SNTAGT. V lost 5 bases and J 8 bases, leaving 16 bases between the germline ends. The CDR3 consists of 14 residues. CDR3 nucleotide sequence: TGTGCCAGCAGTCGTTTAACTAGCCTCCATGAGCAGTTCTTC. Translated, it gives CASSRLTSLHEQFF.

The rearrangement links TRBV28 to TRBJ2-2; 11 bases agree with TRBD1. After removal of 6 bases from V and 4 bases from J, the junction contained 4 bases not matched to a gene. This CDR3 spans 15 amino acids. In germline, CDR1 is MDHEN, CDR2 SYDVKM. This CDR3 reads CASRTGTGGTGELFF. The CDR3, as DNA: TGTGCCAGCAGAACCGGGACAGGGGGCACCGGGGAGCTGTTTTTT.

The chain employs TRBV18 and TRBJ1-5, with TRBD1 identical over 8 bases. Germline-derived CDR1 and CDR2 are KGHSH and LQKENI. The CDR3 length is 16 residues. V shed 1 base and J 4 bases; nucleotides not matched to a gene: 6. The CDR3 DNA is TGTGCCAGCTCACCACTTGGACAGGGATCGAATCAGCCCCAGCATTTT. It codes for CASSPLGQGSNQPQHF.

The chain links TRBV12-3 or TRBV12-4 to TRBJ2-2; D uncertain. Trimming took off 4 bases at V and 1 base at J, with 4 bases between the two ends. This CDR3 is built from 13 residues. CDR3 in amino acids: CASSYGNTGELFF. Here the CDR3 DNA reads TGTGCCAGCAGTTACGGGAACACCGGGGAGCTGTTTTTT.

This clone was counted once. The chain employs TRBV28 and TRBJ2-2; 8 nucleotides agree with TRBD2. Trimming cost V 3 bases and J 8 bases; bases outside gene matches: 8. Germline CDR1 and CDR2: MDHEN and SYDVKM. The CDR3 is 15 amino acids. In DNA form, the CDR3 reads TGTGCCAGCAGTTTTGAGCGGGAGATATCGGGGGAGCTGTTTTTT. Amino acids: CASSFEREISGELFF.

The chain's CDR3 is CASSIQGPRGYTF. CDR3 DNA: TGTGCCAGTAGTATCCAGGGGCCTAGAGGCTACACCTTC. The rearrangement uses TRBV19 and TRBJ1-2; tentative D call: TRBD1 (6 bases). The CDR3 runs to 13 residues. Germline assignment: CDR1 LNHDA and CDR2 SQIVND (reference sequence). V was shortened by 3 bases and J by 8 bases, with 13 bases between the two germline ends.

This clone was picked up one time. The rearrangement links TRBV7-9 to TRBJ1-2; D call uncertain. Germline CDR1 SEHNR, CDR2 FQNEAQ (reference sequence). Trimming left V 4 bases short and J 6 bases short, with 15 bases between. This CDR3 is 14 amino acids long. DNA of the CDR3: TGTGCCAGCAGCTCCCCACTCTCCGGCGATGGCTACACCTTC. Its protein product is CASSSPLSGDGYTF. Variable domain in full (rest from reference TRBV7-9 and TRBJ1-2): DTGVSQNPRHKITKRGQNVTFRCDPISEHNRLYWYRQTLGQGPEFLTYFQNEAQLEKSRLLSDRFSAERPKGSFSTLEIQRTEQGDSAMYLCASSSPLSGDGYTFGSGTRLTVV.

The V and J genes are TRBV27 and TRBJ1-1; no clear D gene. With 3 bases removed from V and 11 bases from J, the gap between germline ends came to 10 bases. Germline V gives CDR1 MNHEY, CDR2 SMNVEV (reference sequence). There are 11 residues in the CDR3. The CDR3, as DNA: TGTGCCAGCAGTTTCGGTAGGGTGGCTTTCTTT. Translation: CASSFGRVAFF.

V gene TRBV6-4 combines with J gene TRBJ2-2; 8 bases line up with TRBD1. Trimming took 6 bases from V and 4 from J; bases not matched to a gene: 4. The germline CDR1 and CDR2 sequences are MRHNA and SNTAGT. This CDR3 has 14 amino acids. The DNA for the CDR3 is TGTGCCAGCAGGTCAACAGGGGGCACCGGGGAGCTGTTTTTT. It specifies CASRSTGGTGELFF.

The rearrangement joins TRBV7-2 to TRBJ1-5, with a weak D call TRBD1 (5 bases). V gave up 1 base and J gave up 7 bases, with 11 bases separating them. CDR1 is SGHTA, CDR2 FQGNSA, per germline. The CDR3 extends over 14 amino acids. DNA of the CDR3: TGTGCCAGCAGCTTAGTGGGACGGGGGCAGCCCCAGCATTTT. Translated: CASSLVGRGQPQHF.

The rearrangement links TRBV29-1 to TRBJ1-2; no definite D call. Between the trimmed V and J ends, which lost 2 bases and 4 bases, there was a span of 17 bases. The length of the CDR3 is 15 residues. The germline V gene has CDR1 SQVTM and CDR2 ANQGSEA. The DNA for the CDR3 is TGCAGCGTTGAAAATCCAACCGAGCTCGGCTATGGCTACACCTTC. Residues: CSVENPTELGYGYTF.

J is TRBJ1-3 and V is TRBV3-1 (or the pseudogene TRBV3-2); D call uncertain. Trimming pared 4 bases from V and 0 bases from J, leaving 13 bases between. The germline CDR1 and CDR2 sequences are LGHDT and YNNKEL (reference sequence). The CDR3 totals 16 residues. The CDR3 DNA reads as TGTGCCAGCAGCCCTTGGGAGGTTCCCTCTGGAAACACCATATATTTT. It codes for CASSPWEVPSGNTIYF.

Regarding this clone: The sample holds other DNA sequences that translate to the same CDR3. This chain connects TRBV28 to TRBJ1-5; TRBD1 might be the D (5 bases). V was clipped by 6 bases and J by 7 bases, with 13 bases between them. CDR1 and CDR2 (germline): MDHEN, SYDVKM. This CDR3 is built from 13 residues. The CDR3 nucleotides are TGTGCCAGCAGCCCAGGGTGGGGACAGCCCCAGCATTTT. Translation gives CASSPGWGQPQHF.

The chain has TRBV28 and TRBJ1-5; a possible D gene is TRBD1 (6 bases). Germline V CDR1 and CDR2: MDHEN, SYDVKM. The CDR3 sequence is 13 residues long. Trimming removed 2 bases at V and 8 bases at J, with 10 bases between. Here the CDR3 DNA reads TGTGCCAGCAGTTTAAACAGGGAAAAGCCCCAGCATTTT. This codes for CASSLNREKPQHF.

This clone was seen a single time. The gene calls are TRBV5-1 and TRBJ2-2; D is perhaps TRBD1 (6 bases). Trimming stripped 4 bases from V and 3 bases from J, with 13 bases between. This CDR3 has 15 residues. Germline assignment: CDR1 SGHRS and CDR2 YFSETQ. The CDR3 sequence: CASSPFRTDTGELFF. The CDR3 DNA is TGCGCCAGCAGCCCATTTCGGACAGACACCGGGGAGCTGTTTTTT. Full variable domain (remainder filled in from reference TRBV5-1 and TRBJ2-2): KAGVTQTPRYLIKTRGQQVTLSCSPISGHRSVSWYQQTPGQGLQFLFEYFSETQRNKGNFPGRFSGRQFSNSRSEMNVSTLELGDSALYLCASSPFRTDTGELFFGEGSRLTVL.

The chain has TRBV5-1 and TRBJ2-1; D gene ambiguous. The germline V gene has CDR1 SGHRS and CDR2 YFSETQ. V was trimmed by 4 bases and J by 8 bases, leaving 13 bases between them. The CDR3 contains 13 residues. The CDR3 spells CASSPLASDEQFF. The CDR3 bases are TGCGCCAGCAGCCCTTTGGCTTCCGATGAGCAGTTCTTC.